This T cell receptor (beta chain) is drawn from a study of response to subunit inactivated influenza vaccine. In its sample, this clonotype was seen a few times. In TCRdb, the RT-PCR reads were re-called with MiXCR into one record per CDR3 protein. The sample includes a few hundred thousand distinct CDR3 sequences, more than 7% of them seen just once. Germline CDR1 is SGHTA and CDR2 is FQGNSA. This CDR3 comprises 17 residues. V dropped 5 bases and J dropped 0 bases, with 17 bases sitting between them. The V gene is TRBV7-2, the J gene TRBJ1-3; D is undetermined. The receptor was isolated from a man aged 50-75 years who received an inactivated influenza vaccine. The source material was PBMCs from blood, sampled less than 25 months after vaccination. This chain's CDR3 is CASSITAVQYSGNTIYF. The CDR3 nucleotides read TGTGCCAGCAGCATTACCGCGGTTCAATACTCTGGAAACACCATATATTTT.